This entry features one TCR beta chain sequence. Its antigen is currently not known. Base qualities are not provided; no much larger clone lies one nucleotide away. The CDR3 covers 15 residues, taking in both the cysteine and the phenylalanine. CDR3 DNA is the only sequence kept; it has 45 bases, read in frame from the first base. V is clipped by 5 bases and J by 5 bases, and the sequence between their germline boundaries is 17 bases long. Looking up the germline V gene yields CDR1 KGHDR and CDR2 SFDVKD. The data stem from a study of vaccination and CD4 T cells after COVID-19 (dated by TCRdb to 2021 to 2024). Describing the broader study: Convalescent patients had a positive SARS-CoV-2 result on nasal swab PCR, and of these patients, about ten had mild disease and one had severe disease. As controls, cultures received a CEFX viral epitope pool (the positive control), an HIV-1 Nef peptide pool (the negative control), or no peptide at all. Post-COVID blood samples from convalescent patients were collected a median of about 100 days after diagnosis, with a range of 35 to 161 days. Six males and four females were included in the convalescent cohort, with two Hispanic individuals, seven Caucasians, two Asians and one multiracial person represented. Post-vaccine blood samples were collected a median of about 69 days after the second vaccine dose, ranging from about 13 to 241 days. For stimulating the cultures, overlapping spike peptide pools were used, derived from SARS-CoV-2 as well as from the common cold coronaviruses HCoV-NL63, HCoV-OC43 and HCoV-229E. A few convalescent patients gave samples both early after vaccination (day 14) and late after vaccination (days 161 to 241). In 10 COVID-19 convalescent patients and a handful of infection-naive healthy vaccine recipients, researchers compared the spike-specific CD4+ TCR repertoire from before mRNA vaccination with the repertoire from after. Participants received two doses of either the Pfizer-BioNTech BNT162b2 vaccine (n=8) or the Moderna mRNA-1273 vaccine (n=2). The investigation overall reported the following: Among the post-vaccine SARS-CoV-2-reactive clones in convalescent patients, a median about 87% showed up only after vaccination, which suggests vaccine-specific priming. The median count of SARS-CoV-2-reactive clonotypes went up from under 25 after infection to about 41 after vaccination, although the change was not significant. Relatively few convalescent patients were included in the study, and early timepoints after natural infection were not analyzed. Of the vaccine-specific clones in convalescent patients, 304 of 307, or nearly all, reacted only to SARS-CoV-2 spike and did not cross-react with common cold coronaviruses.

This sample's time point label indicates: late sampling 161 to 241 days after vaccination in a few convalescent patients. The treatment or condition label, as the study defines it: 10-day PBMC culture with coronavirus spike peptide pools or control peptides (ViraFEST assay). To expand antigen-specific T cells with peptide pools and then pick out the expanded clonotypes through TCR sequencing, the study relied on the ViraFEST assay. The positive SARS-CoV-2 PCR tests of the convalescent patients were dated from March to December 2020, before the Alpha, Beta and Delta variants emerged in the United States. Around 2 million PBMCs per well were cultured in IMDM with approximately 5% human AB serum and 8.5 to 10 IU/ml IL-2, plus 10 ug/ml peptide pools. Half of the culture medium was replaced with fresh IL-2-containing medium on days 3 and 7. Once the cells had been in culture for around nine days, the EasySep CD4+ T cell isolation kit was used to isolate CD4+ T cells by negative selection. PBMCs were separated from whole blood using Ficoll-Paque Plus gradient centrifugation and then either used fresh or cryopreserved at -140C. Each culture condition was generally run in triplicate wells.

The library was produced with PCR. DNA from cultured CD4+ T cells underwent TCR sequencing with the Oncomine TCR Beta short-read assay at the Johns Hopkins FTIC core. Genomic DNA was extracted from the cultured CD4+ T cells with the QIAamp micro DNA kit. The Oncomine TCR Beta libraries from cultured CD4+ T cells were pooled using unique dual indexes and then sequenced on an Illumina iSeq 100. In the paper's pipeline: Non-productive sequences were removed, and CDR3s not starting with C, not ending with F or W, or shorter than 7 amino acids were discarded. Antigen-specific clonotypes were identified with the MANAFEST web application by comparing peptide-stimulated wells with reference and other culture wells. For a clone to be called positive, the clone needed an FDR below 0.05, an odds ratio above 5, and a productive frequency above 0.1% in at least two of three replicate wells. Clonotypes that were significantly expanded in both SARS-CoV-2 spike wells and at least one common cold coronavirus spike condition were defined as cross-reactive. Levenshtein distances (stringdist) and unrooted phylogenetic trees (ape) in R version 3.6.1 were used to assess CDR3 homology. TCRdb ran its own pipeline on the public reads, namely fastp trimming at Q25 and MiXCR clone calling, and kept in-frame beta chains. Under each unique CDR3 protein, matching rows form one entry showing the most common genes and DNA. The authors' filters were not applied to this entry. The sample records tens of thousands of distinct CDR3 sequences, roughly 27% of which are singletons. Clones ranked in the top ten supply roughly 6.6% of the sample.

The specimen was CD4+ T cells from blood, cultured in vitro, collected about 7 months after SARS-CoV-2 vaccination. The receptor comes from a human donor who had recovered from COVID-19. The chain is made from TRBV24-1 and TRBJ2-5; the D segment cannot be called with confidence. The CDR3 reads CATSASPVPTETQYF. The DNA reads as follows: TGTGCCACCAGTGCCTCCCCCGTCCCCACGGAGACCCAGTACTTC.